The rows below give T cell receptor beta chains drawn from one sample of a study of cytomegalovirus exposure and HLA in healthy donors. Using immunoSEQ multiplex PCR, the repertoire was profiled, and TCRdb retains in-frame clones only, with some absent. Of 150,000 to 170,000 clones listed, over 65% are singletons. Sample: PBMCs. The source is a woman aged 35 to 49 in good health and CMV-seronegative. The CDR3 runs from the conserved cysteine through the conserved F or W. The D gene is left open where the match is weak. A row's size may be missing; if present it is once, few, many or a size class.

. . TRBJ2-7 TRBV10-3 TGTGCCATCCGGGACTCCCGGATAGCCTACGAGCAGTACTTC CAIRDSRIAYEQYF
. . TRBJ2-7 TRBV19 TGTGCCAGTAGTATAGATCACGTGGCCGAGCAGTACTTC CASSIDHVAEQYF
. . TRBJ2-7 TRBV30 TGTGCCTGGACGAGGGCAGGGGCAAACTACGAGCAGTACTTC CAWTRAGANYEQYF
. . TRBJ2-4 TRBV7-2 TGTGCCAGCAGCTTAGATGCCCCGGGGCGGGGAGCCAAAAACATTCAGTACTTC CASSLDAPGRGAKNIQYF
. . TRBJ2-7 TRBV10-1 TGCGCCAGCAGCAAAGGGGGCTTGAGAGCGGGAGTCCTCGAGCAGTACTTC CASSKGGLRAGVLEQYF
. . TRBJ1-2 TRBV6-1 TGTGCCAGCACCCCAGGGCTCGGAGTTAACTATGGCTACACCTTC CASTPGLGVNYGYTF
. . TRBJ1-5 TRBV6-6 TGTGCCAGCAGTTATTCGGGGGAGCATCAGCCCCAGCATTTT CASSYSGEHQPQHF
. few TRBJ1-5 TRBV4-1 TGCGCCAGCAGCCTTGTGAGCGACAATCAGCCCCAGCATTTT CASSLVSDNQPQHF
TRBD1 . TRBJ1-2 TRBV5-1 TGCGCCAGCAGTTTCGGACAGGGAGGAGCTAACTATGGCTACACCTTC CASSFGQGGANYGYTF
. . TRBJ1-2 TRBV9 TGTGCCAGCAGCGTAGGAGACGGCGGAGCTGGCTACACCTTC CASSVGDGGAGYTF
TRBD1 once TRBJ1-5 TRBV7-2 TGTGCCAGCAGCTACTACTCCAGACAGGGGGCCAATCAGCCCCAGCATTTT CASSYYSRQGANQPQHF